This section outlines one TCR beta chain sequence together with its context. Its antigen remains unknown. Trimming took 6 bases from V and 2 from J, leaving 14 bases between them. The germline CDR1 and CDR2 sequences are SGHNT and YYREEE (reference sequence). The CDR3 runs to 14 residues. The sample belongs to a study of T cell responses to AZD1222 COVID-19 vaccine. Findings and limits, study-wide: Nearly half of the spike-specific TCRs reportedly recognize variant regions that carry no mutations. Seropositive at baseline were only a handful of AZD1222 recipients.

Here immunoSEQ multiplex PCR was the method, and the copy in TCRdb shows in-frame clones only, minus some. The top ten hold 4.4% of the sample, which has 100,000 to 150,000 clones, 88% seen once. The sequencing used peripheral blood, collected on day 0 of AZD1222 vaccination. The chain employs TRBV5-4 and TRBJ1-1, with D possibly TRBD1 on 5 matching bases. This TCR was sampled from an adult in good health. CDR3 bases: TGTGCCAGCACACATAGACAGCGTAACACTGAAGCTTTCTTT. Residues: CASTHRQRNTEAFF.